This T cell receptor beta chain was captured in a study of blood T cell repertoires in COVID-19. Study-wide context: Acute and convalescent COVID-19 specimens originated in the United States, Italy and Spain.

Original processing notes: Reference gene primers were amplified, and this amplification served to estimate nucleated cell counts. Sequencing was performed with immunoSEQ multiplex PCR; in TCRdb, only in-frame clones are kept and a portion is missing. The V and J calls and clone size were taken over from that table, and D and trimming were inferred from the DNA. Of hundreds of thousands of clones in the sample, roughly 89% are singletons; the top ten hold 1.4%. This CDR3 is built from 15 residues. Germline assignment: CDR1 KGHSH and CDR2 LQKENI. With V trimmed by 1 base and J by 8 bases, 8 bases remained unmatched.

The sequenced material came from peripheral blood. The receptor's source is a woman under 40 with active or convalescent COVID-19. V and J are TRBV18 and TRBJ1-2, with 9 bases aligning to TRBD1. CDR3 region: CASSPRDREYRGYTF. CDR3 sequence (DNA): TGTGCCAGCTCACCACGGGACAGGGAATATAGGGGCTACACCTTC.